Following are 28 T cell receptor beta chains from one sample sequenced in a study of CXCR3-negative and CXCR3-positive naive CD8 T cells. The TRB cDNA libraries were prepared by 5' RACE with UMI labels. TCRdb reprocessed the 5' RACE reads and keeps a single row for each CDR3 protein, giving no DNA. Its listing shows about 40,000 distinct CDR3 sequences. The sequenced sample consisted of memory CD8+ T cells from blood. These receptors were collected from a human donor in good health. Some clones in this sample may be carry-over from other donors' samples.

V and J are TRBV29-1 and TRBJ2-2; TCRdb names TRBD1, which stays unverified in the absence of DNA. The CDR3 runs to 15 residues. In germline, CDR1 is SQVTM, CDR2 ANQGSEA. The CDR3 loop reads CSVVWGTVNTGELFF.

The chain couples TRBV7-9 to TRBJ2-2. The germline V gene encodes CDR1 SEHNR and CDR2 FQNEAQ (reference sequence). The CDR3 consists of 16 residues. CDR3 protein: CASSPWDPAATGELFF.

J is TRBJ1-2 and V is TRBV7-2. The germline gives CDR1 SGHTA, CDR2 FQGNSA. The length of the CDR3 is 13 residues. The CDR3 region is CASSLIAGYGYTF.

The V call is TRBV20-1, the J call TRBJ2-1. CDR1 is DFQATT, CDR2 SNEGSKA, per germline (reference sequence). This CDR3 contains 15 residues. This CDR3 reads CSASDGGSSYNEQFF.

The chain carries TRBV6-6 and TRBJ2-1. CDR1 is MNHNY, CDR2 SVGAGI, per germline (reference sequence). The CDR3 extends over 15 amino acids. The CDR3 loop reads CASSLVGGTYNEQFF.

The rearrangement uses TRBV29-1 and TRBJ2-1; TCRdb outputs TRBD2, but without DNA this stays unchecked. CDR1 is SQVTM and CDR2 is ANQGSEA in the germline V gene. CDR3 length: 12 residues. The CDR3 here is CSVERAANEQFF.

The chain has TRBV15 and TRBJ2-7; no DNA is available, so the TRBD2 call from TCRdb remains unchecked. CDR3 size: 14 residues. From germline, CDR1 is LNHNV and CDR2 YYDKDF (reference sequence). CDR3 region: CATSRVGPAYEQYF.

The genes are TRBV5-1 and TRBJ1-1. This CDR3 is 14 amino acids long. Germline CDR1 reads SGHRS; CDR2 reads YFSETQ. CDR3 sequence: CASSWGATNTEAFF.

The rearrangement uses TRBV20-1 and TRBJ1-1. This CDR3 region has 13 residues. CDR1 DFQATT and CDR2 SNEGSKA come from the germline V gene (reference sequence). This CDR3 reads CSAISGGATEAFF.

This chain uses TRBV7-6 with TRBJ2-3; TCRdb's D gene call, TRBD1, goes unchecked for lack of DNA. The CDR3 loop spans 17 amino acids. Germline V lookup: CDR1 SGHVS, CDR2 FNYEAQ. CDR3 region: CASSFLDRGGGTDTQYF.

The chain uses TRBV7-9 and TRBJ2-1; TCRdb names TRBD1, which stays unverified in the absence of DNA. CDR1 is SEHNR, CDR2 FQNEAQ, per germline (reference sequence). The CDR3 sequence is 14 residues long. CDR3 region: CASSLALPGLEQFF.

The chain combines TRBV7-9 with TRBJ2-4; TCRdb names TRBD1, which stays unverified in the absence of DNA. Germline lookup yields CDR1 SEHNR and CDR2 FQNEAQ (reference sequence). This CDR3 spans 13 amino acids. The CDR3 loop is CASSEGQGGAQYF.

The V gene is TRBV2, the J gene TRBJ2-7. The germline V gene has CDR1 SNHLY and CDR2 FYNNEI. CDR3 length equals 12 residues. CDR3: CASSESSYEQYF. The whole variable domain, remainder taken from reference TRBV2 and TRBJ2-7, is EPEVTQTPSHQVTQMGQEVILRCVPISNHLYFYWYRQILGQKVEFLVSFYNNEISEKSEIFDDQFSVERPDGSNFTLKIRSTKLEDSAMYFCASSESSYEQYFGPGTRLTVT.

CDR3 sequence reads: CASSPGDRNNQPQHF. The chain links TRBV27 to TRBJ1-5; the D call from TCRdb, TRBD1, cannot be confirmed without DNA. The CDR3 runs 15 residues. Germline V gives CDR1 MNHEY, CDR2 SMNVEV (reference sequence).

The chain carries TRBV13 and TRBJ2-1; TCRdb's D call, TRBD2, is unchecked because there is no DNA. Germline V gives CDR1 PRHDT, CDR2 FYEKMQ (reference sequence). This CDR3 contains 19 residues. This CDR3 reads CASSRPGTSGGASYNEQFF. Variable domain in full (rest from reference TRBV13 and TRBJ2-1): AAGVIQSPRHLIKEKRETATLKCYPIPRHDTVYWYQQGPGQDPQFLISFYEKMQSDKGSIPDRFSAQQFSDYHSELNMSSLELGDSALYFCASSRPGTSGGASYNEQFFGPGTRLTVL.

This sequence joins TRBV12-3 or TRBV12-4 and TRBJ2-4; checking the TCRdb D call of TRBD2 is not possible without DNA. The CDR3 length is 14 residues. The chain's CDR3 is CASSLLQLENIQYF.

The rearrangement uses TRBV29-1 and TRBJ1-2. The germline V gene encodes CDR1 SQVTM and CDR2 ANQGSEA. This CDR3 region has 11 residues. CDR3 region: CSVESGGGYTF.

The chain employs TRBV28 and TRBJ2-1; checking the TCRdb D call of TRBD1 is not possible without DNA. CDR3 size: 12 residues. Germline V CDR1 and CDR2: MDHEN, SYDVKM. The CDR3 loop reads CASSGAYGEQFF.

The CDR3 here is CASSYTGYTEAFF. The chain combines TRBV6-5 with TRBJ1-1. The CDR3 has 13 residues. Germline CDR1 and CDR2: MNHEY and SVGAGI.

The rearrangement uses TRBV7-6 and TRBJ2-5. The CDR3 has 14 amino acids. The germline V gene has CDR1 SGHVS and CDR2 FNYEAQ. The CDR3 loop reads CASSLVGYQETQYF.

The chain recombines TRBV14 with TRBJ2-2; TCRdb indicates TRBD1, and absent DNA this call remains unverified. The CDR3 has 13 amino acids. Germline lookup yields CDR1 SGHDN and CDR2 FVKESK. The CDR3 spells CASNRANTGELFF.

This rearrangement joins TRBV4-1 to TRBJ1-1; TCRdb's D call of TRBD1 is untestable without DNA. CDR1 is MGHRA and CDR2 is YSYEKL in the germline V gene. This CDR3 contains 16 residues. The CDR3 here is CASSQAPGHGNTEAFF.

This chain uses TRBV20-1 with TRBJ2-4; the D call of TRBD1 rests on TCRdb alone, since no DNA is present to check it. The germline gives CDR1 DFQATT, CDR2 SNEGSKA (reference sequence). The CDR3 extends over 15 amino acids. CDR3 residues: CSAREWGGDLNIQYF.

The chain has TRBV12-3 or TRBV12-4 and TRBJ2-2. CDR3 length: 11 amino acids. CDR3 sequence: CASFYTGELFF.

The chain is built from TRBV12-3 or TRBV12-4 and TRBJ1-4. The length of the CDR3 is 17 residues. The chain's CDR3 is CASSLPEAATTNEKLFF.

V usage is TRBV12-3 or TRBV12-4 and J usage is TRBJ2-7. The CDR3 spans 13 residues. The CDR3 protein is CASKYELSYEQYF.

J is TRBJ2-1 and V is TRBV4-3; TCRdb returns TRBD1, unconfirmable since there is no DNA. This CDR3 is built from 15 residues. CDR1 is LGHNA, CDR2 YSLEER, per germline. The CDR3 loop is CASSQDRDGYNEQFF.

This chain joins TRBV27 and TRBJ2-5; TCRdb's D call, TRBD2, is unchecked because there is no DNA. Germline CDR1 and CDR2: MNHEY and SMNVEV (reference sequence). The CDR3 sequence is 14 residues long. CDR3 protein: CASSPPGLQETQYF.